This T cell receptor (beta chain) was recorded in a study of T cell responses to AZD1222 COVID-19 vaccine. This clone was seen only once. What it binds is unknown. Study-wide points: Sampling captured repertoires only after the peak T cell response.

This CDR3 has 16 amino acids. The germline gives CDR1 LNHDA, CDR2 SQIVND (reference sequence). V shed 11 bases and J shed 1 base, with 24 bases lying between them. Only in-frame clones appear in the TCRdb table, and some are missing; sequencing was by immunoSEQ multiplex PCR. Here the sample spans about 110,000 clones, around 90% being singletons. The sequence came from an adult in good health. V gene TRBV19 combines with J gene TRBJ2-7; the D is unclear. The sequencing used peripheral blood, collected on day 0 of AZD1222 vaccination. CDR3 protein: CASSGTSEKASYEQYF. The DNA for the CDR3 is TGTGCCTCTTCAGGCACGTCCGAGAAGGCGTCCTACGAGCAGTACTTC. Looking up the rest from reference TRBV19 and TRBJ2-7 gives the full variable domain: DGGITQSPKYLFRKEGQNVTLSCEQNLNHDAMYWYRQDPGQGLRLIYYSQIVNDFQKGDIAEGYSVSREKKESFPLTVTSAQKNPTAFYLCASSGTSEKASYEQYFGPGTRLTVT.